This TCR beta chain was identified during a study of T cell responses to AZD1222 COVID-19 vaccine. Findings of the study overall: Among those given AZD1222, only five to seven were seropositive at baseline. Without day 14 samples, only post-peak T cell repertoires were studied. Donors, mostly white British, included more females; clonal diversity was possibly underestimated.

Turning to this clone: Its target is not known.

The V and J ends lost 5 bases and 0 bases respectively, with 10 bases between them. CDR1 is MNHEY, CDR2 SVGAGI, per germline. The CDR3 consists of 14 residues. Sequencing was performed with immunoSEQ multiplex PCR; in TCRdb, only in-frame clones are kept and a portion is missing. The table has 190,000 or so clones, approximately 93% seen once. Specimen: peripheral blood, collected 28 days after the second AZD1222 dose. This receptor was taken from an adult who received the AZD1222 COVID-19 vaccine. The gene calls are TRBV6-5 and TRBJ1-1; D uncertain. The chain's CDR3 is CASSTRTLNTEAFF. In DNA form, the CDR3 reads TGTGCCAGCAGTACACGGACGTTGAACACTGAAGCTTTCTTT.